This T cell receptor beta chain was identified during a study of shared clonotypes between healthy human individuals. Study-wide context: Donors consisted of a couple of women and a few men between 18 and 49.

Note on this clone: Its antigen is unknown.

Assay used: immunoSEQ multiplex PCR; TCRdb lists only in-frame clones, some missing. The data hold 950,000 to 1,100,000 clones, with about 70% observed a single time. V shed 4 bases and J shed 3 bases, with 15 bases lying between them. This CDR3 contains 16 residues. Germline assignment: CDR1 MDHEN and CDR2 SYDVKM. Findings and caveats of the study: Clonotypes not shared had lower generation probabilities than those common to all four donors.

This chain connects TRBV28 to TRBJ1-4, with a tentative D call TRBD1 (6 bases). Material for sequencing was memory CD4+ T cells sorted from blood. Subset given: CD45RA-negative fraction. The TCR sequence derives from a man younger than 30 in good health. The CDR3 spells CASSSHAAGANEKLFF. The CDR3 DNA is TGTGCCAGCAGTTCACATGCAGCAGGGGCTAATGAAAAACTGTTTTTT. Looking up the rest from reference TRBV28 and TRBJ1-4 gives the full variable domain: DVKVTQSSRYLVKRTGEKVFLECVQDMDHENMFWYRQDPGLGLRLIYFSYDVKMKEKGDIPEGYSVSREKKERFSLILESASTNQTSMYLCASSSHAAGANEKLFFGSGTQLSVL.